The 31 T cell receptor beta chains reported below all come from one sample, sequenced in a study of T-cell memory formation after mild COVID-19. MiXCR, run by TCRdb on the 5' RACE reads, gives a single entry per CDR3 protein. The sample consists of around 300,000 distinct CDR3 sequences, under 8.5% of them appearing once. Specimen: PBMCs or a T cell subset sorted from them (not recorded which). All receptors come from a man aged 18 to 35 who had mild COVID-19 (a few samples of this study predate the infection). Cell type and time point are not known.

Many counts were recorded for this clonotype. The V and J genes are TRBV5-6 and TRBJ1-1; no firm D call. With 0 bases removed from V and 3 bases from J, the gap between germline ends came to 15 bases. The CDR3 sequence is 16 residues long. Germline V gene data show CDR1 as SGHDT and CDR2 as YYEEEE. The CDR3 nucleotides are TGTGCCAGCAGCTTGGCCCCTGGCAGGTGGCACACTGAAGCTTTCTTT. Its protein product is CASSLAPGRWHTEAFF.

This clonotype was observed a handful of times. The rearrangement uses TRBV5-1 and TRBJ2-2; D is perhaps TRBD2 (6 bases). Germline V CDR1 and CDR2: SGHRS, YFSETQ. This CDR3 region has 17 residues. Trimming stripped 4 bases from V and 3 bases from J, with 19 bases between. The CDR3 region is CASSLLGSGTHTGELFF. CDR3 nucleotide sequence: TGCGCCAGCAGCCTTCTGGGCTCCGGGACTCACACCGGGGAGCTGTTTTTT.

Concerning this clonotype itself: A read error is possible here, since a much larger clone lies one base away. This rearrangement joins TRBV7-9 to TRBJ2-3; D not certain. This CDR3 comprises 13 residues. V dropped 5 bases and J dropped 0 bases, with 6 bases sitting between them. From germline, CDR1 is SEHNR and CDR2 FQNEAQ (reference sequence). The DNA for the CDR3 is TGTGCCAGCAGCCCCGTAAGCACAGATACGCAGTATTTT. It encodes CASSPVSTDTQYF.

Only a few counts were recorded for this clonotype. This chain joins TRBV20-1 and TRBJ1-5; D not certain. Trimming took 5 bases from V and 0 from J, leaving 8 bases between them. CDR3 size: 13 residues. Germline CDR1 is DFQATT and CDR2 is SNEGSKA (reference sequence). CDR3 in amino acids: CSAAGNSNQPQHF. Here the CDR3 DNA reads TGCAGTGCTGCTGGGAATAGCAATCAGCCCCAGCATTTT.

The sample holds a few counts of this clonotype. The V and J genes are TRBV18 and TRBJ2-3; perhaps TRBD2 as D (6 bases). With 3 bases removed from V and 4 bases from J, the gap between germline ends came to 32 bases. The CDR3 is made up of 21 amino acids. CDR1 is KGHSH, CDR2 LQKENI, per germline. CDR3 sequence reads: CASSPGARGLRVTRHADTQYF. CDR3 nucleotides: TGTGCCAGCTCACCGGGCGCCCGGGGCCTTCGTGTGACTAGACACGCAGATACGCAGTATTTT.

This clonotype was counted at least ten times. J is TRBJ1-5 and V is TRBV20-1; possibly TRBD1 for D (6 bases). Trimming removed 6 bases from V and 3 bases from J, with 15 bases in between. This CDR3 is built from 14 residues. Looked up from germline, CDR1 is DFQATT and CDR2 is SNEGSKA (reference sequence). Here the CDR3 DNA reads TGCAGTGCGGCCCTGACAGGATTCAATCAGCCCCAGCATTTT. As protein: CSAALTGFNQPQHF.

This clonotype was counted a few times. The chain joins TRBV6-1 to TRBJ1-1, with no clear D. The CDR3 totals 13 residues. CDR1 is MNHNS and CDR2 is SASEGT in the germline V gene. Trimming left V 2 bases short and J 3 bases short, with 7 bases between. In nucleotides, the CDR3 is TGTGCCAGCAGTGAAACCCTCCACACTGAAGCTTTCTTT. Its protein product is CASSETLHTEAFF.

This clonotype was observed a few times. The rearrangement uses TRBV10-3 and TRBJ2-2; D may correspond to TRBD1 or TRBD2 (5 bases each). Germline loops: CDR1 ENHRY, CDR2 SYGVKD. The V gene lost 10 bases and the J gene lost 6 bases, with 24 bases spanning the gap. The CDR3 covers 16 residues. The CDR3 sequence is CATTGGPSEQAGELFF. CDR3 sequence (DNA): TGTGCCACCACTGGGGGACCATCAGAACAGGCCGGGGAGCTGTTTTTT.

There are a few counts of this clonotype. The chain employs TRBV5-1 and TRBJ2-3; 15 bases agree with TRBD2. The CDR3 has 17 residues. Germline V gene lookup returns CDR1 SGHRS and CDR2 YFSETQ. J gave up 0 bases and V 6 bases, and 5 bases lay outside the gene matches. This CDR3 reads CASTRTSGGASTDTQYF. The CDR3 region has the DNA TGCGCCAGCACCAGGACTAGCGGGGGGGCTAGCACAGATACGCAGTATTTT.

There are a few counts of this clonotype. The V gene is TRBV24-1, the J gene TRBJ2-7; TRBD1 matches at 8 bases. The germline gives CDR1 KGHDR, CDR2 SFDVKD. J was trimmed by 2 bases and V by 4 bases; bases with no gene match: 3. The CDR3 spans 14 residues. The CDR3 coding sequence is TGTGCCACCAGTGACCCGGACAGGGCCTACGAGCAGTACTTC. This sequence encodes CATSDPDRAYEQYF.

J is TRBJ1-1 and V is TRBV3-1; possibly TRBD1 for D (5 bases). With 4 bases removed from V and 3 bases from J, the gap between germline ends came to 18 bases. Germline-derived CDR1 and CDR2 are LGHDT and YNNKEL (reference sequence). The CDR3 is 16 amino acids. The CDR3 nucleotides read TGTGCCAGCAGCCCTTTCGGGGCAGGCCGATACACTGAAGCTTTCTTT. It translates to CASSPFGAGRYTEAFF.

This clonotype was seen ten or more times. The rearrangement joins TRBV7-3 to TRBJ2-1; 10 nucleotides line up with TRBD1. Trimming removed 5 bases from V and 6 bases from J; junction bases left unmatched: 4. Looked up from germline, CDR1 is SGHTA and CDR2 is FQGTGA. The CDR3 contains 14 residues. DNA for the CDR3: TGTGCCAGCAGCCTCGGACAGGGGGGCAATGAGCAGTTCTTC. Residues: CASSLGQGGNEQFF.

This clonotype appeared a few times. The genes are TRBV20-1 and TRBJ1-1; D unclear. The CDR3 loop spans 14 amino acids. V was clipped by 3 bases and J by 6 bases, with 17 bases between them. Looked up from germline, CDR1 is DFQATT and CDR2 is SNEGSKA (reference sequence). The CDR3 region is CSASLGPFLAEAFF. CDR3 nucleotides: TGCAGTGCTAGCCTAGGGCCTTTCTTGGCTGAAGCTTTCTTT.

This clonotype was detected a few times. V and J are TRBV5-4 and TRBJ1-2; a weak D match, TRBD1 (5 bases). Germline V gene lookup returns CDR1 SGHNT and CDR2 YYREEE (reference sequence). Trimming shortened V by 4 bases and J by 4 bases, and 14 bases separated the two germline ends. CDR3 length equals 14 residues. CDR3 nucleotides: TGTGCCAGCAGCCCCACTCAGGGAGTCTATGGCTACACCTTC. Its protein product is CASSPTQGVYGYTF.

This clonotype was detected only a few times. The chain carries TRBV7-9 and TRBJ2-2; unclear D gene. The germline V gene has CDR1 SEHNR and CDR2 FQNEAQ (reference sequence). This CDR3 has 11 amino acids. V lost 8 bases and J lost 6, with 7 bases in between. The CDR3 loop reads CASDDSGELFF. The DNA for the CDR3 is TGTGCCAGCGATGATTCCGGGGAGCTGTTTTTT.

The genes are TRBV4-3 and TRBJ1-3, with D unresolved. V shed 4 bases and J shed 0 bases, with 7 bases lying between them. This CDR3 is 14 amino acids long. Germline-derived CDR1 and CDR2 are LGHNA and YSLEER. The CDR3 sequence is CASSRAVSGNTIYF. CDR3 DNA sequence: TGCGCCAGCAGCCGAGCGGTCTCTGGAAACACCATATATTTT.

This clonotype was detected a few times. CDR3 amino acids: CASSRSGWQGGTDTQYF. Here the CDR3 DNA reads TGTGCCAGCAGCAGATCCGGCTGGCAGGGGGGGACAGATACGCAGTATTTT. The J gene is TRBJ2-3, the V gene TRBV11-2; D is perhaps TRBD1 or TRBD2 (7 bases each). Trimming cost V 5 bases and J 3 bases, with 21 bases left between them. The germline gives CDR1 SGHAT, CDR2 FQNNGV. The CDR3 runs 17 residues.

This sequence joins TRBV12-3 or TRBV12-4 and TRBJ2-6; the D is unclear. There are 16 residues in the CDR3. V dropped 4 bases and J dropped 2 bases, with 12 bases sitting between them. This chain's CDR3 is CASSYGRGAGANVLTF. In nucleotides, the CDR3 is TGTGCCAGCAGTTACGGCAGAGGAGCTGGGGCCAACGTCCTGACTTTC.

This sequence joins TRBV27 and TRBJ1-5; TRBD1 matches 7 bases. The V segment lost 2 bases and the J segment 2 bases; nucleotides outside the gene matches: 3. From germline, CDR1 is MNHEY and CDR2 SMNVEV (reference sequence). This CDR3 contains 15 residues. This CDR3 is CASSLTGAGNQPQHF. Written as DNA, the CDR3 is TGTGCCAGCAGTTTAACAGGGGCAGGCAATCAGCCCCAGCATTTT.

In this sample, this clonotype turned up a few times. The V and J genes are TRBV20-1 and TRBJ1-5; 7 bases map to TRBD1. Germline V gene sequence: CDR1 DFQATT, CDR2 SNEGSKA (reference sequence). V gave up 5 bases and J gave up 1 base; unmatched junction bases: 5. This CDR3 region has 14 residues. The CDR3 coding sequence is TGCAGTGCTCGCCGACAGGGCAGCAATCAGCCCCAGCATTTT. This translates into CSARRQGSNQPQHF.

This chain connects TRBV5-1 to TRBJ2-1, with a weak D call TRBD1 (5 bases). This CDR3 is built from 14 residues. The germline gives CDR1 SGHRS, CDR2 YFSETQ. V was clipped by 0 bases and J by 16 bases, with 20 bases between them. The CDR3 here is CASSLAPQGPRRFF. The CDR3 nucleotides read TGCGCCAGCAGCTTGGCGCCGCAGGGTCCTCGTAGATTCTTC.

V gene TRBV9 combines with J gene TRBJ2-2; D is perhaps TRBD2 (7 bases). Germline CDR1 reads SGDLS; CDR2 reads YYNGEE. Deletions cut 3 bases from V and 3 bases from J, with 12 bases between. This CDR3 contains 15 residues. The CDR3 coding sequence is TGTGCCAGCAGCGCCGGGGGGCTCGACACCGGGGAGCTGTTTTTT. Amino acid sequence: CASSAGGLDTGELFF. The complete variable domain, with remaining parts taken from reference TRBV9 and TRBJ2-2, reads DSGVTQTPKHLITATGQRVTLRCSPRSGDLSVYWYQQSLDQGLQFLIQYYNGEERAKGNILERFSAQQFPDLHSELNLSSLELGDSALYFCASSAGGLDTGELFFGEGSRLTVL.

The gene calls are TRBV6-4 and TRBJ1-1, with D hard to call. Germline values: CDR1 MRHNA, CDR2 SNTAGT. The CDR3 consists of 14 residues. The germline V and J ends were trimmed by 2 bases and 1 base, with 8 bases remaining between them. The CDR3 reads CASSDHSGNTEAFF. In DNA form, the CDR3 reads TGTGCCAGCAGTGACCACAGCGGGAACACTGAAGCTTTCTTT.

The chain joins TRBV20-1 to TRBJ2-7, with D maybe TRBD2 (5 bases). Trimming pared 2 bases from V and 7 bases from J, leaving 18 bases between. This CDR3 contains 14 residues. Germline CDR1 reads DFQATT; CDR2 reads SNEGSKA (reference sequence). CDR3 region: CSARPYRENLEQYF. CDR3 sequence (DNA): TGCAGTGCTAGACCATATCGGGAAAACCTAGAGCAGTACTTC.

This clonotype occurred a few times. This chain links TRBV5-1 with TRBJ1-1, with D unresolved. From germline, CDR1 is SGHRS and CDR2 YFSETQ. With 4 bases removed from V and 3 bases from J, the gap between germline ends came to 10 bases. There are 13 residues in the CDR3. The CDR3 loop is CASSPAMDTEAFF. The CDR3 DNA reads TGCGCCAGCAGCCCGGCCATGGACACTGAAGCTTTCTTT.

The chain employs TRBV2 and TRBJ2-1; a possible D gene is TRBD1 (5 bases). Trimming removed 5 bases from V and 9 bases from J, with 11 bases in between. The CDR3 runs to 12 residues. From germline, CDR1 is SNHLY and CDR2 FYNNEI. The CDR3 nucleotides are TGTGCCAGCAGTACCCAGGGCGGTGAGCAGTTCTTC. This encodes CASSTQGGEQFF.

The chain couples TRBV7-8 to TRBJ2-7; D uncertain. Trimming removed 5 bases at V and 3 bases at J, with 5 bases between. Per germline, CDR1 SGHVS and CDR2 FQNEAQ. The CDR3 sequence is 11 residues long. This CDR3 reads CASSPIYEQYF. The DNA for the CDR3 is TGTGCCAGCAGCCCCATCTACGAGCAGTACTTC.

The gene calls are TRBV6-5 and TRBJ2-7; D is perhaps TRBD2 (6 bases). CDR1 is MNHEY, CDR2 SVGAGI, per germline. The V end was cut by 5 bases, the J end by 4 bases, with 15 bases between. There are 14 residues in the CDR3. CDR3 in amino acids: CASSRGTRDYEQYF. CDR3 coding DNA: TGTGCCAGCAGTCGCGGGACGAGGGATTACGAGCAGTACTTC.

This clonotype turned up a few times. The chain recombines TRBV27 with TRBJ2-3; D call uncertain. The V gene's germline CDR1 is MNHEY and CDR2 SMNVEV (reference sequence). The V and J ends lost 5 bases and 6 bases respectively, with 9 bases between them. The CDR3 length is 12 residues. CDR3 coding DNA: TGTGCCAGCAGTGCCAACTTGGATACGCAGTATTTT. Translation gives CASSANLDTQYF.

This clonotype occurred many times. The chain couples TRBV6-6 to TRBJ1-6; maybe TRBD1 (5 bases). V shed 2 bases and J shed 5 bases, with 10 bases lying between them. Germline V gene lookup returns CDR1 MNHNY and CDR2 SVGAGI (reference sequence). The CDR3 has 15 amino acids. CDR3 in DNA: TGTGCCAGCAGTTACGGGGGTGGAAATAATTCACCCCTCCACTTT. It is translated as CASSYGGGNNSPLHF.

The chain carries TRBV6-5 and TRBJ2-7; possible D gene TRBD2, 7 bases. This CDR3 is 14 amino acids long. Germline CDR1 and CDR2: MNHEY and SVGAGI. Trimming shortened V by 6 bases and J by 0 bases, and 12 bases separated the two germline ends. CDR3 in DNA: TGTGCCAGCAGCCGAGGGGGGGACTCCTACGAGCAGTACTTC. Amino acid sequence: CASSRGGDSYEQYF.